These 22 T cell receptor beta chains originate from one sample sequenced in a study of blood T cell repertoires in COVID-19. The data were produced by immunoSEQ multiplex PCR, yet TCRdb's version contains in-frame clones alone and is incomplete. The sample lists about 180,000 clones; about four fifths were seen once. The sequenced sample consisted of peripheral blood. The receptor set was obtained from a human donor in a cohort sampled during active COVID-19.

The CDR3 is CASSEHRNSPLHF. For the CDR3, the DNA is TGTGCCAGCAGTGAACACAGGAATTCACCCCTCCACTTT. The gene calls are TRBV6-1 and TRBJ1-6; weak D call: TRBD1 (5 bases). The CDR3 extends over 13 amino acids. V was shortened by 2 bases and J by 7 bases, with 6 bases between the two germline ends. CDR1 and CDR2 (germline): MNHNS, SASEGT.

The chain has TRBV19 and TRBJ1-2; perhaps TRBD1 as D (6 bases). V lost 5 bases and J 8 bases, leaving 24 bases between the germline ends. The germline V gene encodes CDR1 LNHDA and CDR2 SQIVND (reference sequence). The CDR3 has 16 residues. The CDR3 sequence is CASSLLPTGPPDGYTF. The CDR3 nucleotides read TGTGCCAGTAGTCTTCTGCCGACAGGCCCTCCAGACGGCTACACCTTC.

V usage is TRBV6-5 and J usage is TRBJ1-6; TRBD1 is a possible D gene (5 bases). The CDR3 length is 15 residues. The V and J ends lost 2 bases and 7 bases respectively, with 12 bases between them. Germline CDR1 MNHEY, CDR2 SVGAGI. In DNA, the CDR3 is TGTGCCAGCAGTTACCGCCGGGACTCCAATTCACCCCTCCACTTT. Its translation: CASSYRRDSNSPLHF.

The CDR3 reads CASSEDRVGNEQFF. Written as DNA, the CDR3 is TGCGCCAGCAGCGAAGACAGGGTTGGCAATGAGCAGTTCTTC. This chain joins TRBV5-1 and TRBJ2-1; TRBD1 matches at 7 bases. Germline CDR1 and CDR2: SGHRS and YFSETQ. V lost 4 bases, J lost 6 bases, and 7 bases stayed unmatched. The CDR3 is made up of 14 amino acids.

The gene calls are TRBV7-8 and TRBJ2-7; 8 positions match TRBD2. Losses at the gene ends were 5 bases for V and 1 base for J; bases not matched to a gene: 16. CDR3 size: 18 residues. Germline CDR1 reads SGHVS; CDR2 reads FQNEAQ. CDR3 residues: CASSDFHRRAGESYEQYF. CDR3 bases: TGTGCCAGCAGCGATTTTCATCGGAGAGCGGGGGAGTCCTACGAGCAGTACTTC.

The chain combines TRBV6-5 with TRBJ1-2; 9 bases align to TRBD1. This CDR3 has 15 amino acids. Germline V CDR1 and CDR2: MNHEY, SVGAGI. Unmatched junction bases numbered 15, after V lost 6 bases and J lost 10 bases. The CDR3 loop reads CASSYPTGQGNIYTF. The CDR3 DNA reads TGTGCCAGCAGCTATCCCACGGGACAGGGAAATATCTACACCTTC.

This clone was counted a few times. V and J are TRBV3-1 (or the pseudogene TRBV3-2) and TRBJ1-1; the D is unclear. The CDR3 has 12 residues. Germline values: CDR1 LGHDT, CDR2 YNNKEL (reference sequence). V lost 2 bases, J lost 2 bases, and 3 bases lay in between. Written as DNA, the CDR3 is TGTGCCAGCAGCCAAACTAACACTGAAGCTTTCTTT. It is translated as CASSQTNTEAFF.

V and J are TRBV13 and TRBJ1-2; the D gene is possibly TRBD1 (6 bases). This CDR3 region has 15 residues. CDR1 and CDR2 from the germline V gene are PRHDT and FYEKMQ (reference sequence). Trimming left V 4 bases short and J 0 bases short, with 12 bases between. CDR3 bases: TGTGCCAGCAGCTCTCGGACAGTGACTAACTATGGCTACACCTTC. Translation: CASSSRTVTNYGYTF. The entire variable domain, with the rest obtained from reference TRBV13 and TRBJ1-2, is as follows: AAGVIQSPRHLIKEKRETATLKCYPIPRHDTVYWYQQGPGQDPQFLISFYEKMQSDKGSIPDRFSAQQFSDYHSELNMSSLELGDSALYFCASSSRTVTNYGYTFGSGTRLTVV.

The chain combines TRBV12-3 or TRBV12-4 with TRBJ1-2, with D tentatively TRBD1 (6 bases). The CDR3 length is 13 residues. Trimming left V 5 bases short and J 4 bases short, with 11 bases between. The DNA for the CDR3 is TGTGCCAGCAGTGGGAGGGACACCTATGGCTACACCTTC. Its translation: CASSGRDTYGYTF.

The V gene is TRBV11-3, the J gene TRBJ2-5; 9 bases match TRBD1. CDR3 length equals 14 residues. Germline CDR1 and CDR2: SGHNT and YENEEA. V shed 5 bases, J shed 8 bases, and the junction held 9 bases outside the gene matches. CDR3 residues: CASSRRTGVNTQYF. The DNA for the CDR3 is TGTGCCAGCAGCAGGAGGACAGGGGTAAACACCCAGTACTTC.

The rearrangement joins TRBV20-1 to TRBJ1-1; D call uncertain. CDR3 length: 12 residues. From germline, CDR1 is DFQATT and CDR2 SNEGSKA (reference sequence). V lost 3 bases and J lost 1, with 6 bases in between. CDR3 residues: CSASGGNTEAFF. The CDR3 bases are TGCAGTGCTAGTGGAGGGAACACTGAAGCTTTCTTT.

The genes are TRBV6-5 and TRBJ1-2, with a possible D match to TRBD1 (6 bases). Germline V gives CDR1 MNHEY, CDR2 SVGAGI. Trimming cost V 7 bases and J 7 bases, with 19 bases left between them. There are 14 residues in the CDR3. This CDR3 reads CASTTAGALGGYTF. The CDR3 DNA reads TGTGCCAGCACCACTGCGGGGGCCTTGGGTGGCTACACCTTC.

The V and J genes are TRBV18 and TRBJ1-2; D not resolved. The germline V and J ends were trimmed by 2 bases and 1 base, with 11 bases remaining between them. This CDR3 is built from 15 residues. Germline V gene sequence: CDR1 KGHSH, CDR2 LQKENI. The CDR3 loop reads CASSPGQPINYGYTF. CDR3 sequence (DNA): TGTGCCAGCTCACCAGGGCAGCCGATTAACTATGGCTACACCTTC. Filled out from reference TRBV18 and TRBJ1-2, the complete variable domain reads NAGVMQNPRHLVRRRGQEARLRCSPMKGHSHVYWYRQLPEEGLKFMVYLQKENIIDESGMPKERFSAEFPKEGPSILRIQQVVRGDSAAYFCASSPGQPINYGYTFGSGTRLTVV.

The chain couples TRBV5-5 to TRBJ2-5; 9 nucleotides align to TRBD2. Germline CDR1 reads SGHKS; CDR2 reads YYEKEE (reference sequence). V lost 4 bases, J lost 2 bases, and 6 bases stayed unmatched. This CDR3 spans 15 amino acids. The CDR3 DNA sequence: TGTGCCAGCAGCGGTGCTAGCGGGGATCAAGAGACCCAGTACTTC. It yields the protein CASSGASGDQETQYF. Filled out from reference TRBV5-5 and TRBJ2-5, the complete variable domain reads DAGVTQSPTHLIKTRGQQVTLRCSPISGHKSVSWYQQVLGQGPQFIFQYYEKEERGRGNFPDRFSARQFPNYSSELNVNALLLGDSALYLCASSGASGDQETQYFGPGTRLLVL.

The chain links TRBV5-1 to TRBJ2-7; D is perhaps TRBD1 (7 bases). V was trimmed by 4 bases and J by 1 base, leaving 18 bases between them. The CDR3 runs to 16 residues. CDR1 is SGHRS, CDR2 YFSETQ, per germline. Here the CDR3 reads CASSGGDSSGSYEQYF. For the CDR3, the DNA is TGCGCCAGCAGCGGAGGGGACAGCTCGGGTTCCTACGAGCAGTACTTC. Full variable domain (outside the CDR3, taken from reference TRBV5-1 and TRBJ2-7): KAGVTQTPRYLIKTRGQQVTLSCSPISGHRSVSWYQQTPGQGLQFLFEYFSETQRNKGNFPGRFSGRQFSNSRSEMNVSTLELGDSALYLCASSGGDSSGSYEQYFGPGTRLTVT.

The J gene is TRBJ2-6, the V gene TRBV6-2 or TRBV6-3; D perhaps matches TRBD2 (6 bases). The CDR3 extends over 15 amino acids. V lost 5 bases and J 1 base, leaving 9 bases between the germline ends. CDR1 MNHEY and CDR2 SVGEGT come from the germline V gene. CDR3 DNA: TGTGCCAGCAGTCCCCGGGGGTCTGGGGCCAACGTCCTGACTTTC. Translating it yields CASSPRGSGANVLTF.

This chain connects TRBV9 to TRBJ2-2, with a possible D match to TRBD1 (6 bases). V was cut by 3 bases and J by 5 bases, with 17 bases left in between. Germline CDR1 reads SGDLS; CDR2 reads YYNGEE. CDR3 length: 16 residues. This CDR3 is CASSAGTIVGTGELFF. The CDR3 DNA is TGTGCCAGCAGCGCCGGGACAATCGTAGGAACCGGGGAGCTGTTTTTT.

CDR3 region: CASSRATGNTEAFF. CDR3 in DNA: TGTGCCAGCAGCCGAGCAACGGGGAACACTGAAGCTTTCTTT. The V and J genes are TRBV5-6 and TRBJ1-1; no definite D call. Trimming removed 4 bases at V and 1 base at J, with 11 bases between. Germline CDR1 SGHDT, CDR2 YYEEEE. This CDR3 is built from 14 residues.

CDR3: CSVTESEDYGYTF. In DNA, the CDR3 is TGCAGCGTCACCGAATCGGAGGACTATGGCTACACCTTC. The J gene is TRBJ1-2, the V gene TRBV29-1; no definite D call. CDR1 and CDR2 from the germline V gene are SQVTM and ANQGSEA. V lost 6 bases, J lost 3 bases, and 14 bases lay in between. The CDR3 consists of 13 residues. The variable domain in full, with the rest retrieved from reference TRBV29-1 and TRBJ1-2, is SAVISQKPSRDICQRGTSLTIQCQVDSQVTMMFWYRQQPGQSLTLIATANQGSEATYESGFVIDKFPISRPNLTFSTLTVSNMSPEDSSIYLCSVTESEDYGYTFGSGTRLTVV.

This clone was picked up a small number of times. The rearrangement joins TRBV16 to TRBJ1-1, with TRBD1 matching 7 bases. CDR1 is KGHSY and CDR2 is FQNENV in the germline V gene. The CDR3 totals 14 residues. V lost 5 bases to trimming and J lost 4 bases; unmatched junction nucleotides: 7. CDR3 loop: CASSSIRGVTEAFF. CDR3 DNA: TGTGCCAGCAGCTCAATCAGGGGGGTCACTGAAGCTTTCTTT. The full variable domain, completed using reference TRBV16 and TRBJ1-1, is GEEVAQTPKHLVRGEGQKAKLYCAPIKGHSYVFWYQQVLKNEFKFLISFQNENVFDETGMPKERFSAKCLPNSPCSLEIQATKLEDSAVYFCASSSIRGVTEAFFGQGTRLTVV.

The chain recombines TRBV10-1 with TRBJ2-1, with 9 nucleotides matching TRBD2. CDR3 size: 19 residues. Germline loops: CDR1 WNHNN, CDR2 SYGVQD (reference sequence). V shed 2 bases and J 3 bases; nucleotides not matched to a gene: 14. The CDR3 region is CASSELQRGVQPDYNEQFF. The CDR3 DNA sequence: TGCGCCAGCAGTGAGCTCCAGCGGGGGGTCCAACCCGACTACAATGAGCAGTTCTTC.

V usage is TRBV20-1 and J usage is TRBJ2-7; 11 bases match TRBD2. V lost 3 bases to trimming and J lost 0 bases; unmatched junction nucleotides: 7. This CDR3 is 16 amino acids long. Per germline, CDR1 DFQATT and CDR2 SNEGSKA (reference sequence). This CDR3 is CSASTSGGLSSYEQYF. Here the CDR3 DNA reads TGCAGTGCTAGTACTAGCGGGGGTCTAAGCTCCTACGAGCAGTACTTC.